The source of this T cell receptor (beta chain) is a study of T cell responses to AZD1222 COVID-19 vaccine. Generated by immunoSEQ multiplex PCR, the TCRdb table keeps only in-frame clones and is missing some. This repertoire shows some 120,000 clones, 90% to 95% found once; its top ten account for approximately 2.8%. V was clipped by 3 bases and J by 2 bases, with 12 bases between them. CDR1 is SGHRS, CDR2 YFSETQ, per germline. The CDR3 extends over 14 amino acids. This material consisted of peripheral blood, taken on day 0 of AZD1222 vaccination. The receptor comes from an adult in good health. This chain links TRBV5-1 with TRBJ2-7, with a possible D match to TRBD2 (6 bases). CDR3 nucleotide sequence: TGCGCCAGCAGCTCGGGGGACTCCACCTACGAGCAGTACTTC. Its protein product is CASSSGDSTYEQYF.